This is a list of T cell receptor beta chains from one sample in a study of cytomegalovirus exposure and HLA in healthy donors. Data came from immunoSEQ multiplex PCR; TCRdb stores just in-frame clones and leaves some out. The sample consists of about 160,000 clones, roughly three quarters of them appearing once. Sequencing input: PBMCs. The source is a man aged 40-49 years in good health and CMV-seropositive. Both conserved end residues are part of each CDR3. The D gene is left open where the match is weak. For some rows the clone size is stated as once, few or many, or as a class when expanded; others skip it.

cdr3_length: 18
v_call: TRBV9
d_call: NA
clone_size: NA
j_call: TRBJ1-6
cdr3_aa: CASSSVEGRASYNSPLHF
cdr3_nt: TGTGCCAGCAGCTCGGTGGAGGGCAGGGCTTCCTATAATTCACCCCTCCACTTT

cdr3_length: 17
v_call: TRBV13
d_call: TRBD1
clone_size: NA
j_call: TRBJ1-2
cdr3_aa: CASSLDQGQGRDYGYTF
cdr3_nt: TGTGCCAGCAGCTTAGATCAGGGACAGGGCCGGGACTATGGCTACACCTTC

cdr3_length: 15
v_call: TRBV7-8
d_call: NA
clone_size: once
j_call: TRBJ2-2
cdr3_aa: CASSPGTHNTGELFF
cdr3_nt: TGTGCCAGCAGCCCTGGGACTCATAACACCGGGGAGCTGTTTTTT

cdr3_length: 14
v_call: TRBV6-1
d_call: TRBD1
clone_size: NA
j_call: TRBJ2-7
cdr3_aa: CASFRAGGFHEQYF
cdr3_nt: TGTGCCTCATTTCGAGCAGGGGGATTCCACGAGCAGTACTTC

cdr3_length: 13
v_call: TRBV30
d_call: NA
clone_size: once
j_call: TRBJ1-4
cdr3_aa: CAWSYGINEKLFF
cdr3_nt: TGTGCCTGGAGTTACGGTATTAATGAAAAACTGTTTTTT

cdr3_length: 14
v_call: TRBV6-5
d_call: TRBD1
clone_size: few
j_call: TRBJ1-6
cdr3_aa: CASSEDRADSPLHF
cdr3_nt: TGTGCCAGCAGCGAAGACAGGGCAGATTCACCCCTCCACTTT

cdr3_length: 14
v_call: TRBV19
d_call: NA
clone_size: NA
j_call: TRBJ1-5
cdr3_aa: CASSIAGASQPQHF
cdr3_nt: TGTGCCAGTAGTATAGCAGGGGCCAGCCAGCCCCAGCATTTT

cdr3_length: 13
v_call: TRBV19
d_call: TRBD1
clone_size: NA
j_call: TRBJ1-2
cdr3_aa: CASTLTGSDGYTF
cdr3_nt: TGTGCCAGTACCCTGACAGGGTCGGATGGCTACACCTTC

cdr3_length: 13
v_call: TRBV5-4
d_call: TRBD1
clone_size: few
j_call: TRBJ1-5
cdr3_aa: CASSSGQGQPQHF
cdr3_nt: TGTGCCAGCAGCTCAGGACAGGGACAGCCCCAGCATTTT

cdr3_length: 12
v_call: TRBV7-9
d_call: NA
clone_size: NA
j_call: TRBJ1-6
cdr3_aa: CASSLGAPPLHF
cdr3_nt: TGTGCCAGCAGCTTAGGGGCCCCACCCCTCCACTTT